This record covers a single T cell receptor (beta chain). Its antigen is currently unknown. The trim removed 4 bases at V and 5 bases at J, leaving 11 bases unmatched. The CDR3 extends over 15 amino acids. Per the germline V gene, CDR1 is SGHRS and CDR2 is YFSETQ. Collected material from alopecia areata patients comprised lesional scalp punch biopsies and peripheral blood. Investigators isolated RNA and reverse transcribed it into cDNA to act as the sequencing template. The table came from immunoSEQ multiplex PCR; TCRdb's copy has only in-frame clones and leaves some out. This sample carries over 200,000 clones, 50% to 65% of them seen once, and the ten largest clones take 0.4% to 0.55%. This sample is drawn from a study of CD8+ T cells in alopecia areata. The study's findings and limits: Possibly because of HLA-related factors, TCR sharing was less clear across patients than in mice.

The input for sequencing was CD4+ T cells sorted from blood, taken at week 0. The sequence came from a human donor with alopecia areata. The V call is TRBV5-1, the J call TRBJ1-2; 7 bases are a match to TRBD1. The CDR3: CASSAGDSGIYGYTF. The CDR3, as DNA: TGCGCCAGCAGCGCGGGGGACAGTGGGATTTATGGCTACACCTTC.